What follows are 3 T cell receptor beta chains derived from one specimen sequenced in a study of T cells after yellow fever vaccination. TCRdb re-called the 5' RACE reads through MiXCR, storing one row per CDR3 protein. The sample records roughly 500,000 distinct CDR3 sequences, about 19% being singletons. Sample: PBMCs, taken 15 days after the yellow fever booster vaccination. The receptors were sampled from a man aged 25-45 years who received the YFV17D yellow fever vaccine.

There are a few counts of this clonotype. The V and J genes are TRBV6-1 and TRBJ1-4, with D possibly being TRBD1 (5 bases). Deletions cut 7 bases from V and 7 bases from J, with 13 bases between. This CDR3 contains 13 residues. Per germline, CDR1 MNHNS and CDR2 SASEGT. The CDR3 sequence is CASTGPVSEKLFF. CDR3 coding DNA: TGTGCCAGCACGGGGCCCGTTTCTGAAAAACTGTTTTTT.

The rearrangement joins TRBV2 to TRBJ2-4, with a weak D call TRBD1 (5 bases). Germline V CDR1 and CDR2: SNHLY, FYNNEI. There are 14 residues in the CDR3. Trimming shortened V by 3 bases and J by 5 bases, and 11 bases separated the two germline ends. The CDR3 spells CASSDSGIQNIQYF. The CDR3 DNA reads as TGTGCCAGCAGTGATTCAGGGATCCAAAACATTCAGTACTTC. The full variable domain, in which reference TRBV2 and TRBJ2-4 provide the parts outside the CDR3, is EPEVTQTPSHQVTQMGQEVILRCVPISNHLYFYWYRQILGQKVEFLVSFYNNEISEKSEIFDDQFSVERPDGSNFTLKIRSTKLEDSAMYFCASSDSGIQNIQYFGAGTRLSVL.

The chain has TRBV2 and TRBJ2-1; D uncertain. V was pared by 7 bases and J by 8 bases, with 9 bases between. Looked up from germline, CDR1 is SNHLY and CDR2 is FYNNEI. CDR3 length: 11 residues. This CDR3 reads CASNSLYEQFF. The CDR3 DNA reads as TGTGCCAGCAATTCTCTCTATGAGCAGTTCTTC.